Following are 7 T cell receptor beta chains from one sample sequenced in a study of blood T cells in healthy people across ages. Primed by a sample-barcoded 5' primer and a J-beta primer mix, a second PCR proceeded for 7 to 11 cycles. Via MiXCR, TCRdb re-called the 5' RACE reads, giving one row per CDR3 protein. The top ten clones hold around 3.6% of a sample with about 800,000 distinct CDR3 sequences, more than 20% of them seen once. This sample also belongs to another study, concerning T cells of mothers and their children.

Material for sequencing was blood. Receptors originate from a boy aged 5-17 years in good health.

This clonotype was observed a few times. This chain joins TRBV7-2 and TRBJ2-1; D perhaps matches TRBD2 (6 bases). Trimming cost V 6 bases and J 5 bases, with 14 bases left between them. The CDR3 is 14 residues long. Germline CDR1 is SGHTA and CDR2 is FQGNSA. CDR3 sequence (DNA): TGTGCCAGCAGTTCACGGGGGACCAACAATGAGCAGTTCTTC. It specifies CASSSRGTNNEQFF. Complete variable domain (other parts from reference TRBV7-2 and TRBJ2-1): GAGVSQSPSNKVTEKGKDVELRCDPISGHTALYWYRQSLGQGLEFLIYFQGNSAPDKSGLPSDRFSAERTGGSVSTLTIQRTQQEDSAVYLCASSSRGTNNEQFFGPGTRLTVL.

This clonotype was seen more than once but under ten times. V and J are TRBV7-9 and TRBJ2-7; unclear D gene. V dropped 3 bases and J dropped 1 base, with 10 bases sitting between them. This CDR3 comprises 14 residues. Germline V lookup: CDR1 SEHNR, CDR2 FQNEAQ (reference sequence). The chain's CDR3 is CASSFSADSYEQYF. The CDR3 DNA sequence: TGTGCCAGCAGCTTCTCTGCAGATTCCTACGAGCAGTACTTC.

This clonotype was observed a few times. Mismatch with germline at one junction end may stem from a read error. The CDR3 DNA reads TGTGCCGGCAGTGACAGGGGGAACACCGGGGAGCTGTTTTTT. Protein sequence: CAGSDRGNTGELFF. This chain links TRBV6-4 with TRBJ2-2, with TRBD1 matching over 8 bases. From germline, CDR1 is MRHNA and CDR2 SNTAGT. This CDR3 is 14 amino acids long.

The chain employs TRBV20-1 and TRBJ2-1; a weak D match, TRBD1 (5 bases). The CDR3 consists of 15 residues. Germline V gene lookup returns CDR1 DFQATT and CDR2 SNEGSKA (reference sequence). Trimming removed 1 base at V and 4 bases at J, with 14 bases between. CDR3 loop: CSARVFSRAYNEQFF. The DNA for the CDR3 is TGCAGTGCTAGAGTGTTTAGCAGGGCTTACAATGAGCAGTTCTTC.

The chain carries TRBV4-3 and TRBJ2-7; 10 bases are a match to TRBD2. Per germline, CDR1 LGHNA and CDR2 YSLEER. CDR3 length: 16 residues. Trimming cost V 5 bases and J 4 bases; bases outside gene matches: 11. CDR3 loop: CASSSTKGLAPYEQYF. CDR3 DNA sequence: TGCGCCAGCAGCTCAACGAAGGGACTAGCGCCTTACGAGCAGTACTTC.

This chain joins TRBV12-3 or TRBV12-4 and TRBJ2-5, with a tentative D call TRBD2 (5 bases). The end of the DNA fits TRBJ2-7 better, so the J call may be wrong. The CDR3 has 12 amino acids. CDR3 nucleotide sequence: TGTGCCAGCAGTTTAACGGGAAACGAGCAGTACTTC. As protein: CASSLTGNEQYF.

This clonotype was counted a few times. The rearrangement joins TRBV5-1 to TRBJ2-1, with D perhaps matching TRBD1 or TRBD2 (5 bases each). Trimming removed 1 base from V and 7 bases from J, with 12 bases in between. The CDR3 runs 14 residues. Germline V lookup: CDR1 SGHRS, CDR2 YFSETQ. This CDR3 reads CASSLLGTKNEQFF. The CDR3 DNA sequence: TGCGCCAGCAGCTTGTTAGGGACGAAAAATGAGCAGTTCTTC.